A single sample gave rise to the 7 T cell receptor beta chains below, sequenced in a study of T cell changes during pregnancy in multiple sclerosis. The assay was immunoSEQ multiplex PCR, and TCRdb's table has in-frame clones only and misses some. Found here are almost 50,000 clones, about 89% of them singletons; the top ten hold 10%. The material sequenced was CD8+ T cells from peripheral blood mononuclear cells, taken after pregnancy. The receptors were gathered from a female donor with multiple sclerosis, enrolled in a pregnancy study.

The CDR3 nucleotides are TGTGCCAGCAGCTTGGCTCTAGCGGGAAACAATGAGCAGTTCTTC. This encodes CASSLALAGNNEQFF. The chain combines TRBV5-6 with TRBJ2-1; 9 bases agree with TRBD2. This CDR3 has 15 residues. Germline CDR1 is SGHDT and CDR2 is YYEEEE. The ends lost 0 bases at V and 5 bases at J; junction bases unmatched: 3.

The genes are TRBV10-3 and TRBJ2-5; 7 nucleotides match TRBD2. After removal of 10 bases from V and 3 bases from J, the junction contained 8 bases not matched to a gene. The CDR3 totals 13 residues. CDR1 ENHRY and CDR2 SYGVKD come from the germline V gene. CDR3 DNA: TGTGCCAGTAGAAGCGGGGCTGAAGAGACCCAGTACTTC. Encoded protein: CASRSGAEETQYF.

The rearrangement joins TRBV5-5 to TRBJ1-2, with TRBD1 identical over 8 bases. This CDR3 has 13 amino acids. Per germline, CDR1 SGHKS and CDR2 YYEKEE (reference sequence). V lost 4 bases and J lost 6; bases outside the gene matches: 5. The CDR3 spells CASSPQGEDGYTF. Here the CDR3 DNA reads TGTGCCAGCAGCCCACAGGGGGAGGATGGCTACACCTTC. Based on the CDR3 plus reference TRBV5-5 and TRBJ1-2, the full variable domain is DAGVTQSPTHLIKTRGQQVTLRCSPISGHKSVSWYQQVLGQGPQFIFQYYEKEERGRGNFPDRFSARQFPNYSSELNVNALLLGDSALYLCASSPQGEDGYTFGSGTRLTVV.

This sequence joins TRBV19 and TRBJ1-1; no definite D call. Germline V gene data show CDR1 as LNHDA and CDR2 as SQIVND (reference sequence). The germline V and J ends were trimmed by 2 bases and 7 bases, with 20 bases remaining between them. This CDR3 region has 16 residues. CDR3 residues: CASSISALSGMIEAFF. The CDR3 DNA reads TGTGCCAGTAGTATATCGGCCCTGTCAGGAATGATTGAAGCTTTCTTT.

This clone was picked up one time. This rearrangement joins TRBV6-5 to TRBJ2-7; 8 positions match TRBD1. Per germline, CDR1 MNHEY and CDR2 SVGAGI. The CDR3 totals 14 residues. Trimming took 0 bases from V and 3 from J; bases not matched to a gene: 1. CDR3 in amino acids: CASSYSDRDYEQYF. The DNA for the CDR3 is TGTGCCAGCAGTTACTCGGACAGGGACTACGAGCAGTACTTC.

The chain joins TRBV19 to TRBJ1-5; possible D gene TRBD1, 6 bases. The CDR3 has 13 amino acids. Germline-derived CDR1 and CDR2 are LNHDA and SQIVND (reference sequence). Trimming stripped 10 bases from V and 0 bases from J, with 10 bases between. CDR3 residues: CATQGYSNQPQHF. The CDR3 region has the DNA TGTGCCACCCAGGGGTATAGCAATCAGCCCCAGCATTTT.

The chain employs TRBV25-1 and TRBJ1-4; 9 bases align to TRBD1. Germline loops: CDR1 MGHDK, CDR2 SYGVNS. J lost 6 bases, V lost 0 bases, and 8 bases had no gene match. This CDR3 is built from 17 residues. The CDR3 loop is CASSEYALRDRDEKLFF. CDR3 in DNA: TGTGCCAGCAGTGAATACGCCCTCCGGGACAGGGATGAAAAACTGTTTTTT.